The 27 T cell receptor beta chains reported below all come from one sample, sequenced in a study of cytomegalovirus exposure and HLA in healthy donors. The PCR made use of 60 Vbeta and 13 Jbeta primers. Produced via immunoSEQ multiplex PCR; TCRdb's table is partial and in-frame only. Of fewer than 200,000 clones listed, 60% to 80% are singletons. Specimen: PBMCs. These receptors were obtained from a man aged 55 to 69 in good health and CMV-seronegative.

The chain joins TRBV7-9 to TRBJ2-7; D is perhaps TRBD2 (5 bases). CDR3 size: 15 residues. CDR1 and CDR2 from the germline V gene are SEHNR and FQNEAQ (reference sequence). The V and J ends lost 1 base and 2 bases respectively, with 12 bases between them. The CDR3 loop is CASSLGEGVAYEQYF. The CDR3 DNA reads TGTGCCAGCAGCTTAGGTGAGGGAGTAGCCTACGAGCAGTACTTC.

This rearrangement joins TRBV30 to TRBJ2-7; 9 nucleotides agree with TRBD2. Germline values: CDR1 GTSNPN, CDR2 SVGIG (reference sequence). Trimming removed 0 bases from V and 6 bases from J; junction bases left unmatched: 9. The CDR3 has 15 amino acids. The CDR3 bases are TGTGCCTGGAGTGTCTTAGCGGGAGTTGCTCGCGAGCAGTACTTC. It specifies CAWSVLAGVAREQYF. Full variable domain (missing parts from reference TRBV30 and TRBJ2-7): SQTIHQWPATLVQPVGSPLSLECTVEGTSNPNLYWYRQAAGRGLQLLFYSVGIGQISSEVPQNLSASRPQDRQFILSSKKLLLSDSGFYLCAWSVLAGVAREQYFGPGTRLTVT.

The chain employs TRBV10-1 and TRBJ1-6; D perhaps matches TRBD1 (6 bases). The CDR3 totals 15 residues. Between the trimmed V and J ends, which lost 0 bases and 6 bases, there was a span of 9 bases. Germline lookup yields CDR1 WNHNN and CDR2 SYGVQD (reference sequence). CDR3 residues: CASSESRGVNSPLHF. The CDR3 DNA follows: TGCGCCAGCAGTGAGTCCAGGGGCGTTAATTCACCCCTCCACTTT.

This clone has only a few counts. The chain uses TRBV27 and TRBJ2-2; a possible D gene is TRBD1 (6 bases). The CDR3 runs 15 residues. Germline CDR1 MNHEY, CDR2 SMNVEV (reference sequence). Trimming shortened V by 6 bases and J by 1 base, and 12 bases separated the two germline ends. The CDR3 sequence: CASSLGRGNTGELFF. In DNA form, the CDR3 reads TGTGCCAGCAGCCTGGGCAGGGGGAACACCGGGGAGCTGTTTTTT.

The rearrangement uses TRBV11-2 and TRBJ1-4, with 8 bases lining up with TRBD1. After removal of 1 base from V and 5 bases from J, the junction contained 3 bases not matched to a gene. Germline V gene lookup returns CDR1 SGHAT and CDR2 FQNNGV. CDR3 size: 15 residues. For the CDR3, the DNA is TGTGCCAGCAGCTTAGGTGGACAGGGCAATGAAAAACTGTTTTTT. Protein: CASSLGGQGNEKLFF.

This clone has only a few counts. The V gene is TRBV7-2, the J gene TRBJ1-1, with a tentative D call TRBD1 (6 bases). Germline CDR1 and CDR2: SGHTA and FQGNSA. Trimming took off 2 bases at V and 8 bases at J, with 15 bases between the two ends. This CDR3 region has 14 residues. In DNA, the CDR3 is TGTGCCAGCAGCTTACCACGTCCGGACAGAGAAGCTTTCTTT. It codes for CASSLPRPDREAFF.

The gene calls are TRBV30 and TRBJ1-2; 9 nucleotides match TRBD1. V shed 4 bases, J shed 8 bases, and the junction held 8 bases outside the gene matches. The CDR3 is 13 amino acids. The V gene's germline CDR1 is GTSNPN and CDR2 SVGIG (reference sequence). The CDR3 region has the DNA TGTGCCTGGATTGGGACAGGGATGGAGGGCTACACCTTC. As protein: CAWIGTGMEGYTF.

This clone was detected only a few times. This chain links TRBV6-6 with TRBJ1-5; possibly TRBD1 for D (6 bases). Trimming removed 7 bases from V and 6 bases from J, with 19 bases in between. This CDR3 contains 15 residues. Germline lookup yields CDR1 MNHNY and CDR2 SVGAGI (reference sequence). DNA for the CDR3: TGTGCCAGCACCTACGTACAGGGTAACAGTCAGCCCCAGCATTTT. Its protein is CASTYVQGNSQPQHF.

The chain combines TRBV6-1 with TRBJ2-3; maybe TRBD2 (7 bases). Per the germline V gene, CDR1 is MNHNS and CDR2 is SASEGT. The CDR3 is 14 amino acids. Trimming stripped 5 bases from V and 4 bases from J, with 13 bases between. The CDR3 spells CASSPSGQSDTQYF. Here the CDR3 DNA reads TGTGCCAGCAGTCCTAGCGGACAGTCAGATACGCAGTATTTT.

This sequence joins TRBV7-3 and TRBJ2-1; 8 bases fit TRBD2. V was clipped by 4 bases and J by 0 bases; unmatched bases: 2. The germline V gene encodes CDR1 SGHTA and CDR2 FQGTGA. The length of the CDR3 is 15 residues. The CDR3 DNA sequence: TGTGCCAGCAGCTCCCTAGCGGGCTCCTACAATGAGCAGTTCTTC. The encoded protein is CASSSLAGSYNEQFF.

The V gene is TRBV5-4, the J gene TRBJ1-4; the D gene is possibly TRBD1 (6 bases). V was shortened by 0 bases and J by 7 bases, with 13 bases between the two germline ends. The CDR3 is 15 amino acids. The germline V gene has CDR1 SGHNT and CDR2 YYREEE (reference sequence). The CDR3 loop reads CASSLVGGQGEKLFF. The DNA of the CDR3 is TGTGCCAGCAGCTTGGTCGGGGGGCAGGGTGAAAAACTGTTTTTT.

This chain joins TRBV19 and TRBJ2-1; 9 bases agree with TRBD1. The J segment lost 2 bases and the V segment lost 4 bases, leaving 0 bases of the junction unmatched. CDR1 is LNHDA, CDR2 SQIVND, per germline (reference sequence). There are 14 residues in the CDR3. Written as DNA, the CDR3 is TGTGCCAGTAGTAGGACAGGGGCCTACAATGAGCAGTTCTTC. Translating gives CASSRTGAYNEQFF.

This rearrangement joins TRBV20-1 to TRBJ2-1; D is uncertain. V lost 6 bases, J lost 13 bases, and 16 bases lay in between. Germline CDR1 is DFQATT and CDR2 is SNEGSKA (reference sequence). The CDR3 has 11 amino acids. CDR3 residues: CSAVFTTLQFF. DNA for the CDR3: TGCAGTGCCGTTTTTACAACCCTCCAGTTCTTC.

With respect to this clone: At the DNA level, this CDR3 is encoded by other sequences in the same sample as well. The chain joins TRBV27 to TRBJ2-7; 7 bases map to TRBD2. Germline assignment: CDR1 MNHEY and CDR2 SMNVEV (reference sequence). The CDR3 consists of 13 residues. Unmatched junction bases numbered 6, after V lost 4 bases and J lost 6 bases. CDR3 DNA sequence: TGTGCCAGCAGTTCCCCCCCGGGAGGCGAGCAGTACTTC. It translates to CASSSPPGGEQYF.

The chain has TRBV6-5 and TRBJ2-7; possible D gene TRBD1, 6 bases. This CDR3 contains 14 residues. Germline CDR1 MNHEY, CDR2 SVGAGI. Trimming took off 8 bases at V and 3 bases at J, with 17 bases between the two ends. DNA of the CDR3: TGTGCCAGCCCAGAACAGGGTGTGATCTACGAGCAGTACTTC. Its translation is CASPEQGVIYEQYF.

This sequence joins TRBV27 and TRBJ1-1; 10 bases line up with TRBD1. The germline V gene encodes CDR1 MNHEY and CDR2 SMNVEV (reference sequence). V was clipped by 3 bases and J by 1 base; unmatched bases: 8. CDR3 length: 17 residues. CDR3 region: CASSFFYRQGANTEAFF. CDR3 sequence (DNA): TGTGCCAGCAGTTTCTTCTACCGACAGGGGGCGAACACTGAAGCTTTCTTT.

The chain has TRBV27 and TRBJ1-2; 8 bases align to TRBD1. In germline, CDR1 is MNHEY, CDR2 SMNVEV (reference sequence). After removal of 5 bases from V and 4 bases from J, the junction contained 12 bases not matched to a gene. The CDR3 covers 16 residues. CDR3 in amino acids: CASSPSTGQVTYGYTF. The CDR3 nucleotides are TGTGCCAGCAGTCCGTCCACGGGACAGGTAACCTATGGCTACACCTTC.

CDR3 protein: CASSYQGSYGYTF. CDR3 coding DNA: TGTGCCAGCAGTTACCAGGGCTCCTATGGCTACACCTTC. The V and J genes are TRBV6-5 and TRBJ1-2, with D possibly matching TRBD1 (5 bases). Trimming stripped 2 bases from V and 4 bases from J, with 8 bases between. Germline CDR1 reads MNHEY; CDR2 reads SVGAGI. This CDR3 has 13 residues.

The chain joins TRBV28 to TRBJ1-3, with D unresolved. The V end was cut by 6 bases, the J end by 4 bases, with 10 bases between. From germline, CDR1 is MDHEN and CDR2 SYDVKM. The length of the CDR3 is 13 residues. This CDR3 is CASRPPGGNTIYF. The CDR3, as DNA: TGTGCCAGCAGACCCCCGGGGGGAAACACCATATATTTT.

V gene TRBV18 combines with J gene TRBJ1-3; no clear D. Per germline, CDR1 KGHSH and CDR2 LQKENI. The CDR3 consists of 15 residues. Trimming left V 2 bases short and J 0 bases short, with 8 bases between. The CDR3 DNA reads as TGTGCCAGCTCACCAAGACTGAGCTCTGGAAACACCATATATTTT. Protein sequence: CASSPRLSSGNTIYF.

The chain carries TRBV6-1 and TRBJ2-5; TRBD2 aligns across 13 bases. The J segment lost 5 bases and the V segment lost 4 bases, leaving 1 base of the junction unmatched. The germline CDR1 and CDR2 sequences are MNHNS and SASEGT. The CDR3 covers 14 residues. CDR3 sequence reads: CASSGTSGSETQYF. In DNA form, the CDR3 reads TGTGCCAGCAGTGGGACTAGCGGGAGCGAGACCCAGTACTTC.

V usage is TRBV19 and J usage is TRBJ1-3; weak D call: TRBD1 (6 bases). The V gene's germline CDR1 is LNHDA and CDR2 SQIVND (reference sequence). This CDR3 comprises 14 residues. The germline V and J ends were trimmed by 5 bases and 2 bases, with 10 bases remaining between them. CDR3 nucleotide sequence: TGTGCCAGTAGTGCCGCAGGGGCTGGAAACACCATATATTTT. Amino acids: CASSAAGAGNTIYF.

This chain joins TRBV10-3 and TRBJ2-7; TRBD2 matches at 11 bases. This CDR3 is 19 amino acids long. Germline CDR1 ENHRY, CDR2 SYGVKD. The V segment lost 0 bases and the J segment 0 bases; nucleotides outside the gene matches: 10. The CDR3, as DNA: TGTGCCATCAGTGAGTCGACACTAGCGGGGGCCCATAACTCCTACGAGCAGTACTTC. Residues: CAISESTLAGAHNSYEQYF.

The chain has TRBV14 and TRBJ1-4, with 11 bases matching TRBD1. The J segment lost 5 bases and the V segment lost 4 bases, leaving 9 bases of the junction unmatched. The germline CDR1 and CDR2 sequences are SGHDN and FVKESK. CDR3 length equals 17 residues. The CDR3 reads CASSPRGQGVENEKLFF. The CDR3 DNA reads TGTGCCAGCAGCCCCCGGGGACAGGGGGTCGAAAATGAAAAACTGTTTTTT.

The rearrangement joins TRBV6-1 to TRBJ1-2; the match to TRBD1 covers 10 bases. The CDR3 length is 17 residues. V trimming: 4 bases; J trimming: 2 bases; junction bases outside the gene matches: 10. CDR1 and CDR2 (germline): MNHNS, SASEGT. CDR3 coding DNA: TGTGCCAGCAGTGCCCGACAGGGGGCAATCAACAACTATGGCTACACCTTC. Amino acid sequence: CASSARQGAINNYGYTF.

This rearrangement joins TRBV23-1 to TRBJ2-1; D perhaps matches TRBD2 (5 bases). TRBV23-1 is identified as an open reading frame with a role that is uncertain. Between the trimmed V and J ends, which lost 7 bases and 10 bases, there was a span of 11 bases. The CDR3 contains 11 residues. The CDR3 region is CASTQPGEQFF. The CDR3 DNA is TGCGCCAGCACCCAACCGGGGGAGCAGTTCTTC.

The gene calls are TRBV15 and TRBJ2-2; tentatively, D is TRBD1 (6 bases). In germline, CDR1 is LNHNV, CDR2 YYDKDF (reference sequence). The ends were cut back, 1 base at V and 5 bases at J, with 11 bases in the middle. This CDR3 region has 15 residues. DNA for the CDR3: TGTGCCACCAGCAGAGTTGAGGGGGTAACCGGGGAGCTGTTTTTT. It translates to CATSRVEGVTGELFF.